Below, 26 T cell receptor beta chains from the same sample are listed, as sequenced in a study of CD8+ T cells in alopecia areata. RNA was isolated and reverse transcribed to cDNA, the sequencing template. The protocol was immunoSEQ multiplex PCR, while the TCRdb copy is restricted to in-frame clones and leaves out a portion. Of just over 150,000 clones listed, around 50% were seen once; the top ten hold approximately 19%. This specimen consisted of CD8+ T cells sorted from blood, obtained at week 0. Every receptor here comes from a human donor with alopecia areata.

This clone was observed a few times. The rearrangement links TRBV21-1 to TRBJ1-2. TRBV21-1 is labeled a pseudogene. This CDR3 comprises 17 residues. The CDR3 protein is CASSKVGGLVSNYGYTF. The DNA of the CDR3 is TGTGCCAGCAGCAAAGTAGGGGGACTGGTGTCTAACTATGGCTACACCTTC.

The chain recombines TRBV19 with TRBJ2-7, with TRBD1 identical over 9 bases. CDR1 and CDR2 (germline): LNHDA, SQIVND (reference sequence). There are 14 residues in the CDR3. V shed 6 bases, J shed 2 bases, and the junction held 5 bases outside the gene matches. CDR3 region: CASSTGTGPYEQYF. DNA of the CDR3: TGTGCCAGTAGCACCGGGACAGGGCCCTACGAGCAGTACTTC.

This chain uses TRBV29-1 with TRBJ1-2; TRBD1 might be the D (5 bases). This CDR3 is 12 amino acids long. The V gene lost 3 bases and the J gene lost 2 bases, with 7 bases spanning the gap. Germline lookup yields CDR1 SQVTM and CDR2 ANQGSEA. Here the CDR3 DNA reads TGCAGCGTTGATAACAGGAACTATGGCTACACCTTC. It specifies CSVDNRNYGYTF. Complete variable domain (other parts from reference TRBV29-1 and TRBJ1-2): SAVISQKPSRDICQRGTSLTIQCQVDSQVTMMFWYRQQPGQSLTLIATANQGSEATYESGFVIDKFPISRPNLTFSTLTVSNMSPEDSSIYLCSVDNRNYGYTFGSGTRLTVV.

The chain carries TRBV29-1 and TRBJ1-2; possible D gene TRBD1, 5 bases. Trimming took 5 bases from V and 3 from J, leaving 13 bases between them. The CDR3 runs to 13 residues. Per germline, CDR1 SQVTM and CDR2 ANQGSEA. CDR3 amino acids: CSVTQGDYYGYTF. The CDR3 DNA reads as TGCAGCGTTACTCAGGGCGATTACTATGGCTACACCTTC.

The rearrangement links TRBV9 to TRBJ2-7, with D unclear. CDR1 and CDR2 (germline): SGDLS, YYNGEE. V lost 4 bases, J lost 0 bases, and 11 bases lay in between. The CDR3 is made up of 14 amino acids. CDR3 residues: CASSLRTGSYEQYF. The CDR3 DNA reads as TGTGCCAGCAGCTTACGGACGGGCTCCTACGAGCAGTACTTC.

J is TRBJ2-4 and V is TRBV9; possibly TRBD1 or TRBD2 for D (5 bases each). This CDR3 spans 16 amino acids. The germline V gene encodes CDR1 SGDLS and CDR2 YYNGEE. The V end was cut by 0 bases, the J end by 2 bases, with 12 bases between. CDR3: CASSVGKGPSKNIQYF. CDR3 sequence (DNA): TGTGCCAGCAGCGTAGGGAAGGGACCCTCCAAAAACATTCAGTACTTC.

This clone was found many times. The chain links TRBV7-2 to TRBJ2-5; TRBD1 matches at 7 bases. The CDR3 loop spans 16 amino acids. V shed 5 bases, J shed 4 bases, and the junction held 13 bases outside the gene matches. Germline V gene sequence: CDR1 SGHTA, CDR2 FQGNSA. As DNA, the CDR3 is TGTGCCAGCAGCCCCCGACAGGGAACCAGGCGAGAGACCCAGTACTTC. It is translated as CASSPRQGTRRETQYF.

There are a few counts of this clone. This likely came from a read error, as a far larger clone is one base away. The rearrangement uses TRBV14 and TRBJ1-6; tentatively, D is TRBD1 (5 bases). Germline V gives CDR1 SGHDN, CDR2 FVKESK. This CDR3 contains 13 residues. The DNA of the CDR3 is TGTGCCATCAGCCGCCTGGGGGGATCACCCCTCCACTTT. Protein product: CAISRLGGSPLHF.

The V call is TRBV7-9, the J call TRBJ2-6, with D possibly TRBD1 on 6 matching bases. This CDR3 has 15 amino acids. With 4 bases removed from V and 2 bases from J, the gap between germline ends came to 9 bases. Per the germline V gene, CDR1 is SEHNR and CDR2 is FQNEAQ (reference sequence). This chain's CDR3 is CASSYKGAGANVLTF. DNA of the CDR3: TGTGCCAGCAGCTACAAGGGGGCTGGGGCCAACGTCCTGACTTTC.

There are a few counts of this clone. Since the CDR3 does not end with the conserved phenylalanine or tryptophan, this likely comes from a read error. No DNA is shown, since the ends of the CDR3 on it are uncertain; the CDR3 is the one TCRdb lists. The chain is built from TRBV20-1 and TRBJ2-7; the table's D call TRBD2 went unverified against the DNA. The CDR3 is 9 residues long, ends included. Germline-derived CDR1 and CDR2 are DFQATT and SNEGSKA (reference sequence). The CDR3: CSARDLRGI.

This clone was detected only a few times. J is TRBJ2-1 and V is TRBV4-1; TRBD1 agrees at 10 bases. V shed 0 bases and J 8 bases; nucleotides not matched to a gene: 7. The CDR3 has 16 amino acids. Per germline, CDR1 MGHRA and CDR2 YSYEKL. CDR3: CASSQDWGQGYDEQFF. The CDR3 DNA reads as TGCGCCAGCAGCCAAGATTGGGGACAGGGGTACGATGAGCAGTTCTTC.

This clone turned up a few times. V gene TRBV7-9 combines with J gene TRBJ1-1; weak D call: TRBD1 (6 bases). The CDR3 covers 12 residues. V gave up 8 bases and J gave up 4 bases, with 11 bases separating them. Germline CDR1 reads SEHNR; CDR2 reads FQNEAQ (reference sequence). In DNA, the CDR3 is TGTGCCAGCGGTATCAGGGGCACTGAAGCTTTCTTT. Translated, it gives CASGIRGTEAFF.

This chain joins TRBV11-2 and TRBJ2-7, with 8 nucleotides matching TRBD1. V was clipped by 5 bases and J by 5 bases; unmatched bases: 5. The germline gives CDR1 SGHAT, CDR2 FQNNGV. The CDR3 totals 13 residues. The DNA for the CDR3 is TGTGCCAGCAGCGGACAGGGCAACCACGAGCAGTACTTC. Translation gives CASSGQGNHEQYF.

This clone was seen a few times. The V gene is TRBV7-3, the J gene TRBJ2-3; D remains ambiguous. Deletions cut 3 bases from V and 3 bases from J, with 13 bases between. Germline CDR1 and CDR2: SGHTA and FQGTGA. This CDR3 is built from 15 residues. CDR3: CASSFLLDPTDTQYF. The CDR3 DNA is TGTGCCAGCAGCTTTTTGCTGGACCCAACAGATACGCAGTATTTT.

The CDR3 region has the DNA TGTGCCAGCAGCCCCCGAGGTAGCGGGGAAGTCTTCAATGAGCAGTTCTTC. Protein sequence: CASSPRGSGEVFNEQFF. The V and J genes are TRBV7-6 and TRBJ2-1; 8 bases match TRBD2. Losses at the gene ends were 5 bases for V and 6 bases for J; bases not matched to a gene: 15. The CDR3 consists of 17 residues. The germline V gene has CDR1 SGHVS and CDR2 FNYEAQ.

The V gene is TRBV7-2, the J gene TRBJ2-7; 10 bases agree with TRBD2. Germline V gene sequence: CDR1 SGHTA, CDR2 FQGNSA. Unmatched junction bases numbered 4, after V lost 3 bases and J lost 2 bases. This CDR3 is 15 amino acids long. CDR3 protein: CASSFFSGGAYEQYF. In DNA form, the CDR3 reads TGTGCCAGCAGCTTCTTCAGCGGGGGGGCCTACGAGCAGTACTTC.

The V and J genes are TRBV4-3 and TRBJ1-2; 9 bases are shared with TRBD1. This CDR3 is 14 amino acids long. V lost 0 bases, J lost 8 bases, and 4 bases stayed unmatched. CDR1 LGHNA and CDR2 YSLEER come from the germline V gene. This CDR3 is CASSQEDRGKGYTF. The CDR3 DNA follows: TGCGCCAGCAGCCAAGAGGACAGGGGAAAAGGCTACACCTTC.

The chain carries TRBV2 and TRBJ1-2, with 8 nucleotides matching TRBD1. Per germline, CDR1 SNHLY and CDR2 FYNNEI. The V and J ends lost 7 bases and 5 bases, in that order; junction bases with no gene match: 6. This CDR3 spans 13 amino acids. The CDR3 is CASTSRQGYGYTF. The CDR3 DNA is TGTGCCAGCACCTCTAGACAGGGGTATGGCTACACCTTC.

This clone has only a few counts. This chain joins TRBV2 and TRBJ2-3; 9 positions match TRBD2. V shed 6 bases and J 0 bases; nucleotides not matched to a gene: 10. The CDR3 contains 17 residues. CDR1 and CDR2 from the germline V gene are SNHLY and FYNNEI. The CDR3 DNA reads as TGTGCCAGCAGCCAAACCAGCGGGGGGACCAGCACAGATACGCAGTATTTT. This encodes CASSQTSGGTSTDTQYF.

V is TRBV30 and J is TRBJ1-6, with 8 bases that match TRBD1. This CDR3 is built from 15 residues. The junction had 13 bases not matched to a gene; V was cut back by 5 bases and J by 10 bases. Germline V gives CDR1 GTSNPN, CDR2 SVGIG (reference sequence). As DNA, the CDR3 is TGTGCCTGGTCCATGGCGGCAGGGGGCGAATCACCCCTCCACTTT. Translating gives CAWSMAAGGESPLHF.

The chain combines TRBV11-2 with TRBJ2-2; TRBD1 aligns across 10 bases. Per the germline V gene, CDR1 is SGHAT and CDR2 is FQNNGV. The V segment lost 4 bases and the J segment 4 bases; nucleotides outside the gene matches: 3. The CDR3 consists of 15 residues. CDR3 loop: CASSSRTGGTGELFF. The CDR3 nucleotides read TGTGCCAGCAGCTCAAGGACAGGGGGCACCGGGGAGCTGTTTTTT.

The chain uses TRBV5-1 and TRBJ2-1, with D perhaps matching TRBD2 (6 bases). The CDR3 runs 17 residues. Germline CDR1 and CDR2: SGHRS and YFSETQ. V lost 1 base and J 0 bases, leaving 14 bases between the germline ends. CDR3 in amino acids: CASSLLRGEYSYNEQFF. CDR3 in DNA: TGCGCCAGCAGCTTGTTGCGGGGCGAATACTCCTACAATGAGCAGTTCTTC.

Comment on this clone: Compared with germline, one end of the junction differs, possibly owing to a read error. The rearrangement uses TRBV29-1 and TRBJ2-7; tentative D call: TRBD1 (5 bases). The CDR3 has 13 residues. Germline values: CDR1 SQVTM, CDR2 ANQGSEA. CDR3 nucleotides: TGCAGCGTCGAAGCTGGGGCCCCCTACGAGCAGTACTTC. This gives the protein CSVEAGAPYEQYF.

CDR3 sequence (DNA): TGTGCCAGCAGCCTGCGGGTGGATGAGCAGTTCTTC. Its translation: CASSLRVDEQFF. This chain uses TRBV11-2 with TRBJ2-1, with a possible D match to TRBD2 (5 bases). The CDR3 spans 12 residues. Trimming left V 5 bases short and J 8 bases short, with 10 bases between. The germline V gene has CDR1 SGHAT and CDR2 FQNNGV.

The gene calls are TRBV2 and TRBJ1-2; the D gene is possibly TRBD1 (6 bases). Germline assignment: CDR1 SNHLY and CDR2 FYNNEI. V gave up 8 bases and J gave up 5 bases, with 9 bases separating them. The CDR3 is 11 residues long. CDR3 DNA: TGTGCCAGCGGGGACACTTATGGCTACACCTTC. Amino acids: CASGDTYGYTF.

This clone was counted between two and nine times. This chain links TRBV27 with TRBJ1-5; D possibly corresponds to TRBD1 (6 bases). Germline V gene lookup returns CDR1 MNHEY and CDR2 SMNVEV (reference sequence). The CDR3 is 16 residues long. Trimming left V 5 bases short and J 1 base short, with 15 bases between. The CDR3 DNA follows: TGTGCCAGCAGTCCGAGTTCAGGGGAAAGCAATCAGCCCCAGCATTTT. Amino acids: CASSPSSGESNQPQHF.